This TCR beta chain was identified in a study of human thymus T cells. Overall study results and limits: Both thymic and peripheral blood repertoires showed apparently biased V and J usage.

TCRdb's table, derived via immunoSEQ multiplex PCR, lists solely in-frame clones and lacks some. The sample includes approximately 40,000 clones, roughly 94% of them seen just once. A word on this clone: The antigen remains unidentified.

Germline lookup yields CDR1 SGHRS and CDR2 YFSETQ. V lost 7 bases, J lost 5 bases, and 24 bases stayed unmatched. The CDR3 is 19 amino acids. Each of the donors was a healthy Finnish infant who was undergoing open corrective cardiac surgery for congenital heart defects. Half of the eight donors gave 0.5-1 mL blood during surgery. Blood DNA came from all available leukocytes, not a fixed cell number. The sequence was obtained from a boy in the first two years of life with a congenital heart defect but otherwise immunologically healthy. This chain joins TRBV5-1 and TRBJ2-7, with TRBD1 identical over 10 bases. The sample comprised blood. CDR3 region: CASRRAGTGEVYGVNEQYF. The CDR3 coding sequence is TGCGCCAGCCGTCGCGCCGGGACAGGGGAGGTCTATGGGGTCAACGAGCAGTACTTC.